Shown below are 26 T cell receptor beta chains from a single sample sequenced in a study of blood T cell repertoires in COVID-19. The data were produced by immunoSEQ multiplex PCR, yet TCRdb's version contains in-frame clones alone and is incomplete. The data hold about 180,000 clones, with around 73% observed a single time. Sequencing was performed on PBMCs or T cells enriched from blood (not recorded which). These receptors were collected from a woman aged 50 to 65 who had recovered from COVID-19.

The rearrangement links TRBV4-1 to TRBJ2-7, with 8 bases lining up with TRBD1. Germline CDR1 is MGHRA and CDR2 is YSYEKL. The CDR3 is made up of 15 amino acids. The V gene end was trimmed by 4 bases and the J gene end by 3 bases; junction bases not matched to a gene: 8. The CDR3 reads CASSLGQGAGYEQYF. The CDR3 nucleotides read TGCGCCAGCAGCCTGGGTCAGGGGGCAGGCTACGAGCAGTACTTC.

This rearrangement joins TRBV28 to TRBJ1-5; D ambiguous. This CDR3 region has 12 residues. V shed 7 bases and J shed 6 bases, with 10 bases lying between them. Germline loops: CDR1 MDHEN, CDR2 SYDVKM. Here the CDR3 reads CASTLPGQPQHF. DNA for the CDR3: TGTGCCAGCACCCTCCCGGGTCAGCCCCAGCATTTT.

There are a few counts of this clone. The chain uses TRBV10-3 and TRBJ2-3; the match to TRBD2 covers 8 bases. The CDR3 contains 14 residues. V dropped 6 bases and J dropped 1; count of bases not matched to a gene: 3. Germline-derived CDR1 and CDR2 are ENHRY and SYGVKD. CDR3 protein: CAISQTSGTDTQYF. The DNA for the CDR3 is TGTGCCATCAGCCAGACTAGCGGCACAGATACGCAGTATTTT.

V usage is TRBV5-1 and J usage is TRBJ1-1; 7 bases fit TRBD1. This CDR3 is 15 amino acids long. Germline V CDR1 and CDR2: SGHRS, YFSETQ. The J segment lost 1 base and the V segment lost 3 bases, leaving 6 bases of the junction unmatched. This CDR3 is CASSSSQGGNTEAFF. The CDR3 nucleotides read TGCGCCAGCAGCTCATCCCAGGGGGGGAACACTGAAGCTTTCTTT.

V is TRBV12-3 or TRBV12-4 and J is TRBJ1-4; TRBD1 might be the D (5 bases). This CDR3 is built from 12 residues. V was pared by 7 bases and J by 15 bases, with 18 bases between. Here the CDR3 reads CASKARGLAVFF. Written as DNA, the CDR3 is TGTGCCAGCAAGGCGCGGGGACTCGCTGTGTTTTTT.

The chain has TRBV5-5 and TRBJ2-3; 10 positions match TRBD2. Germline assignment: CDR1 SGHKS and CDR2 YYEKEE (reference sequence). Trimming took 2 bases from V and 1 from J; bases not matched to a gene: 1. The CDR3 runs 15 residues. CDR3 sequence reads: CASSLAGGGTDTQYF. The DNA for the CDR3 is TGTGCCAGCAGCTTAGCGGGGGGGGGCACAGATACGCAGTATTTT.

This clone was observed at least ten times. The rearrangement uses TRBV30 and TRBJ2-7; 7 bases agree with TRBD2. Germline V gene sequence: CDR1 GTSNPN, CDR2 SVGIG (reference sequence). The CDR3 contains 12 residues. Losses at the gene ends were 4 bases for V and 6 bases for J; bases not matched to a gene: 6. The CDR3 DNA reads TGTGCCTGGATGGCTAGCGGTAGCGAGCAGTACTTC. The encoded protein is CAWMASGSEQYF.

V is TRBV6-4 and J is TRBJ2-1; tentatively, D is TRBD2 (6 bases). Germline CDR1 reads MRHNA; CDR2 reads SNTAGT. CDR3 length equals 16 residues. V was cut by 6 bases and J by 4 bases, with 19 bases left in between. The CDR3, as DNA: TGTGCCAGCAGCGCCGGGCGGGGCTCTTTTTACAATGAGCAGTTCTTC. Translated: CASSAGRGSFYNEQFF.

This clone showed up just a few times. The chain uses TRBV27 and TRBJ2-1; 10 nucleotides match TRBD2. CDR3 length equals 15 residues. Germline V gene data show CDR1 as MNHEY and CDR2 as SMNVEV (reference sequence). The V and J ends lost 6 bases and 5 bases, in that order; junction bases with no gene match: 7. The CDR3 nucleotides are TGTGCCAGCAGGGCCGGGACTAGCGCTGACAATGAGCAGTTCTTC. Protein sequence: CASRAGTSADNEQFF.

V gene TRBV30 combines with J gene TRBJ1-4; D remains ambiguous. This CDR3 region has 12 residues. V dropped 1 base and J dropped 5 bases, with 5 bases sitting between them. Germline CDR1 GTSNPN, CDR2 SVGIG (reference sequence). The CDR3 is CAWSGGNEKLFF. CDR3 sequence (DNA): TGTGCCTGGAGTGGAGGGAATGAAAAACTGTTTTTT.

This rearrangement joins TRBV4-1 to TRBJ1-3, with a possible D match to TRBD1 (6 bases). This CDR3 comprises 15 residues. CDR1 and CDR2 from the germline V gene are MGHRA and YSYEKL. The germline V and J ends were trimmed by 4 bases and 4 bases, with 14 bases remaining between them. The CDR3 spells CASSPDRKRGNTIYF. The CDR3, as DNA: TGCGCCAGCAGCCCTGACAGGAAGCGGGGAAACACCATATATTTT.

This chain links TRBV3-1 (or the pseudogene TRBV3-2) with TRBJ2-1; 11 positions match TRBD2. CDR3 size: 16 residues. V lost 1 base and J lost 3; bases outside the gene matches: 2. Germline CDR1 is LGHDT and CDR2 is YNNKEL (reference sequence). The CDR3: CASSQALAGGYNEQFF. CDR3 sequence (DNA): TGTGCCAGCAGCCAAGCTCTAGCGGGAGGCTACAATGAGCAGTTCTTC.

The V and J genes are TRBV10-3 and TRBJ2-2, with 8 bases aligning to TRBD1. V gave up 4 bases and J gave up 5 bases; unmatched junction bases: 9. The CDR3 contains 16 residues. The germline V gene has CDR1 ENHRY and CDR2 SYGVKD. CDR3 amino acids: CAISGTGTGGTGELFF. The DNA for the CDR3 is TGTGCCATCAGTGGTACCGGGACAGGCGGTACCGGGGAGCTGTTTTTT.

This clone showed up just a few times. The CDR3 DNA is TGTGCCAGCAGCAAATTAGGGCCCAGCGGGAGCTCCTACAATGAGCAGTTCTTC. Translating it yields CASSKLGPSGSSYNEQFF. This rearrangement joins TRBV7-2 to TRBJ2-1; 8 positions match TRBD2. In germline, CDR1 is SGHTA, CDR2 FQGNSA. The CDR3 runs to 18 residues. Losses at the gene ends were 5 bases for V and 0 bases for J; bases not matched to a gene: 12.

V gene TRBV9 combines with J gene TRBJ2-5; 7 bases agree with TRBD1. This CDR3 is built from 15 residues. Trimming at V came to 1 base and at J to 5 bases, leaving 8 bases not matched to a gene. Looked up from germline, CDR1 is SGDLS and CDR2 is YYNGEE. The CDR3 coding sequence is TGTGCCAGCAGCGTACAACAGGGGTCAGGGGAGACCCAGTACTTC. Translation: CASSVQQGSGETQYF.

The rearrangement links TRBV10-3 to TRBJ2-1; possibly TRBD2 for D (5 bases). Germline values: CDR1 ENHRY, CDR2 SYGVKD. Trimming left V 10 bases short and J 1 base short, with 14 bases between. This CDR3 contains 14 residues. CDR3 coding DNA: TGTGCCACCACGAGGGAGAGTTCCTACAATGAGCAGTTCTTC. Translation gives CATTRESSYNEQFF.

The chain links TRBV7-9 to TRBJ2-1; TRBD2 agrees at 14 bases. Germline CDR1 and CDR2: SEHNR and FQNEAQ (reference sequence). Losses at the gene ends were 1 base for V and 5 bases for J; bases not matched to a gene: 7. The CDR3 covers 18 residues. This CDR3 reads CASSLGLAGGLKNNEQFF. CDR3 bases: TGTGCCAGCAGCTTAGGACTAGCGGGAGGGCTCAAAAACAATGAGCAGTTCTTC.

The V call is TRBV7-9, the J call TRBJ2-1; possible D gene TRBD2, 5 bases. The ends were cut back, 5 bases at V and 0 bases at J, with 11 bases in the middle. The V gene's germline CDR1 is SEHNR and CDR2 FQNEAQ (reference sequence). The CDR3 length is 15 residues. The CDR3 bases are TGTGCCAGCAGCAATAGCGTTGGCTCCTACAATGAGCAGTTCTTC. Its translation: CASSNSVGSYNEQFF.

This clone has ten or more counts. This chain links TRBV2 with TRBJ1-2; 12 bases match TRBD1. The V gene end was trimmed by 6 bases and the J gene end by 5 bases; junction bases not matched to a gene: 10. Looked up from germline, CDR1 is SNHLY and CDR2 is FYNNEI. This CDR3 contains 16 residues. This CDR3 reads CASRVPGTGGRYGYTF. For the CDR3, the DNA is TGTGCCAGCAGGGTCCCTGGGACAGGGGGCAGGTATGGCTACACCTTC.

J is TRBJ2-1 and V is TRBV12-5, with 13 positions matching TRBD2. The CDR3 covers 17 residues. Germline V gene lookup returns CDR1 LGHNT and CDR2 FRNRAP. Trimming took 4 bases from V and 8 from J; bases not matched to a gene: 11. CDR3 amino acids: CASGWGATSGRVYEQFF. CDR3 coding DNA: TGTGCTAGTGGTTGGGGGGCAACTAGCGGGAGGGTTTATGAGCAGTTCTTC.

V gene TRBV5-1 combines with J gene TRBJ2-3, with 7 bases aligning to TRBD1. The germline V gene has CDR1 SGHRS and CDR2 YFSETQ. This CDR3 is built from 14 residues. V trimming: 4 bases; J trimming: 1 base; junction bases outside the gene matches: 3. CDR3 DNA: TGCGCCAGCAGCCCCGGGACAGGCACAGATACGCAGTATTTT. Amino acid sequence: CASSPGTGTDTQYF.

The gene calls are TRBV5-1 and TRBJ1-1; D gene ambiguous. CDR3 size: 14 residues. V lost 1 base and J lost 0, with 7 bases in between. Germline-derived CDR1 and CDR2 are SGHRS and YFSETQ. CDR3 protein: CASSLRDMNTEAFF. Written as DNA, the CDR3 is TGCGCCAGCAGCTTGCGAGATATGAACACTGAAGCTTTCTTT.

This chain links TRBV10-2 with TRBJ1-5; D unresolved. The CDR3 length is 13 residues. The germline CDR1 and CDR2 sequences are WSHSY and SAAADI. Trimming took off 6 bases at V and 0 bases at J, with 6 bases between the two ends. The CDR3 is CASRQNSNQPQHF. The CDR3 DNA sequence: TGCGCCAGCAGACAGAATAGCAATCAGCCCCAGCATTTT.

The J gene is TRBJ2-7, the V gene TRBV7-2, with 10 bases fitting TRBD1. This CDR3 is 14 amino acids long. Trimming took 5 bases from V and 5 from J; bases not matched to a gene: 6. In germline, CDR1 is SGHTA, CDR2 FQGNSA. The DNA of the CDR3 is TGTGCCAGCAGCATCCGGGACAGGGGACACGAGCAGTACTTC. Its protein product is CASSIRDRGHEQYF.

The chain joins TRBV12-5 to TRBJ1-5; TRBD1 matches 8 bases. This CDR3 is built from 17 residues. V shed 6 bases and J 0 bases; nucleotides not matched to a gene: 10. CDR1 and CDR2 (germline): LGHNT, FRNRAP. The CDR3 here is CASGNIQGGDSNQPQHF. DNA of the CDR3: TGTGCTAGTGGCAATATACAGGGGGGGGATAGCAATCAGCCCCAGCATTTT.

This clone was detected a few times. The rearrangement joins TRBV7-9 to TRBJ2-5, with TRBD2 matching over 14 bases. Germline V gene data show CDR1 as SEHNR and CDR2 as FQNEAQ (reference sequence). This CDR3 has 19 residues. J gave up 0 bases and V 6 bases, and 12 bases lay outside the gene matches. CDR3 region: CASSPGLAGGNLYQETQYF. The CDR3 bases are TGTGCCAGCAGTCCCGGACTAGCGGGAGGTAACTTGTACCAAGAGACCCAGTACTTC.